Shown below are 27 T cell receptor beta chains from a single sample sequenced in a study of molecular identifiers for immune sequencing clone quantification. In TCRdb, the PCR reads were re-called with MiXCR into one record per CDR3 protein. The data show hundreds of thousands of distinct CDR3 sequences, 25% seen once. Input material: naive CD8+ T cells from blood, with Jurkat cell RNA spiked in. Subset noted: FACS-sorted CD8+CD4-CCR7+CD45RA+ naive T cells. The receptors stem from a human donor in good health. Some libraries in this study had Jurkat cell RNA spiked in.

This clonotype was detected only once. The chain links TRBV19 to TRBJ2-1; D tentatively fits TRBD1 or TRBD2 (5 bases each). The CDR3 contains 16 residues. Germline CDR1 reads LNHDA; CDR2 reads SQIVND (reference sequence). Trimming stripped 10 bases from V and 7 bases from J, with 26 bases between. The DNA for the CDR3 is TGTGCCACCGAACCCGCTGGGACCAAGAGCACGAATGAGCAGTTCTTC. The encoded protein is CATEPAGTKSTNEQFF. Drawing the rest from reference TRBV19 and TRBJ2-1, the complete variable domain is DGGITQSPKYLFRKEGQNVTLSCEQNLNHDAMYWYRQDPGQGLRLIYYSQIVNDFQKGDIAEGYSVSREKKESFPLTVTSAQKNPTAFYLCATEPAGTKSTNEQFFGPGTRLTVL.

Concerning this clonotype itself: Possible read error: a much larger clone is one base away. J is TRBJ2-7 and V is TRBV19; D may be TRBD2 (5 bases). From germline, CDR1 is LNHDA and CDR2 SQIVND (reference sequence). The CDR3 is 12 residues long. Here the CDR3 DNA reads TGTGCCAGTAGTGGAGGCTTCGAAGAGCTGTACTTC. Its protein is CASSGGFEELYF. Full variable domain (rest looked up from reference TRBV19 and TRBJ2-7): DGGITQSPKYLFRKEGQNVTLSCEQNLNHDAMYWYRQDPGQGLRLIYYSQIVNDFQKGDIAEGYSVSREKKESFPLTVTSAQKNPTAFYLCASSGGFEELYFGPGTRLTVT.

This clonotype was recorded once. This CDR3 fails to terminate in the conserved phenylalanine or tryptophan, so it likely reflects a read error. V is TRBV7-8 and J is TRBJ1-5, with TRBD1 identical over 8 bases. Germline V gene lookup returns CDR1 SGHVS and CDR2 FQNEAQ. This CDR3 is 15 amino acids long. V gave up 1 base and J gave up 11 bases; unmatched junction bases: 10. The CDR3 nucleotides read TGTGCCAGCAGCTTAGGGGGACAGGAATTCCTCTCCCAGCATCTT. It translates to CASSLGGQEFLSQHL.

This clonotype was recorded a few times. The V gene is TRBV13, the J gene TRBJ2-2, with 9 positions matching TRBD1. Germline CDR1 reads PRHDT; CDR2 reads FYEKMQ (reference sequence). Unmatched junction bases numbered 5, after V lost 3 bases and J lost 3 bases. The CDR3 sequence is 16 residues long. CDR3 loop: CASSFLRTGDTGELFF. In DNA form, the CDR3 reads TGTGCCAGCAGCTTTCTCCGGACAGGGGACACCGGGGAGCTGTTTTTT. The full variable domain, with the rest looked up from reference TRBV13 and TRBJ2-2, is AAGVIQSPRHLIKEKRETATLKCYPIPRHDTVYWYQQGPGQDPQFLISFYEKMQSDKGSIPDRFSAQQFSDYHSELNMSSLELGDSALYFCASSFLRTGDTGELFFGEGSRLTVL.

The chain carries TRBV2 and TRBJ2-2; TRBD1 or TRBD2 may be the D gene (6 bases each). V was pared by 3 bases and J by 3 bases, with 26 bases between. The CDR3 is 20 amino acids. CDR1 and CDR2 from the germline V gene are SNHLY and FYNNEI. CDR3: CASSEGGTMGLQGYTGELFF. The CDR3 bases are TGTGCCAGCAGTGAGGGCGGGACAATGGGACTTCAAGGATACACCGGGGAGCTGTTTTTT.

The rearrangement links TRBV29-1 to TRBJ2-5; no definite D call. Germline V gives CDR1 SQVTM, CDR2 ANQGSEA. The CDR3 runs to 15 residues. The V and J ends lost 8 bases and 7 bases respectively, with 26 bases between them. CDR3 DNA: TGCAGCACTCTGGCCAAGGGCTGGATAAAAGGGACCCAGTACTTC. Its protein product is CSTLAKGWIKGTQYF.

This clonotype was counted at least ten times. This chain links TRBV29-1 with TRBJ2-3; no firm D call. The germline V gene has CDR1 SQVTM and CDR2 ANQGSEA. The CDR3 is 10 residues long. V was clipped by 8 bases and J by 8 bases, with 11 bases between them. CDR3 amino acids: CSTTDGTQYF. CDR3 sequence (DNA): TGCAGCACAACCGATGGTACGCAGTATTTT.

This clonotype was seen many times. V usage is TRBV5-1 and J usage is TRBJ2-7; D unresolved. Germline CDR1 SGHRS, CDR2 YFSETQ. Trimming stripped 5 bases from V and 5 bases from J, with 17 bases between. CDR3 length equals 14 residues. The DNA for the CDR3 is TGCGCCAGCAGATGGTGGACCCCGAACGACGAGCAGTACTTC. Translating gives CASRWWTPNDEQYF.

This clonotype was observed many times. The chain links TRBV5-1 to TRBJ2-7, with 8 bases lining up with TRBD2. V lost 4 bases to trimming and J lost 2 bases; unmatched junction nucleotides: 5. The CDR3 loop spans 14 amino acids. Looked up from germline, CDR1 is SGHRS and CDR2 is YFSETQ. The CDR3 here is CASSQTSGPYEQYF. DNA for the CDR3: TGCGCCAGCAGCCAAACTAGCGGACCCTACGAGCAGTACTTC.

V usage is TRBV9 and J usage is TRBJ2-3; D perhaps matches TRBD1 (6 bases). This CDR3 comprises 16 residues. Germline V lookup: CDR1 SGDLS, CDR2 YYNGEE. Trimming cost V 0 bases and J 1 base, with 12 bases left between them. The CDR3 sequence is CASSVVVTGGTDTQYF. For the CDR3, the DNA is TGTGCCAGCAGCGTAGTTGTGACAGGCGGCACAGATACGCAGTATTTT.

Comment on this clonotype: One base away lies a much larger clone, so this may be a sequencing read error. This sequence joins TRBV30 and TRBJ2-1; 9 bases are a match to TRBD2. The length of the CDR3 is 13 residues. Germline values: CDR1 GTSNPN, CDR2 SVGIG (reference sequence). Trimming took 4 bases from V and 8 from J; bases not matched to a gene: 6. CDR3: CAWNWRGGDEQFF. CDR3 sequence (DNA): TGTGCCTGGAACTGGCGGGGGGGCGATGAGCAGTTCTTC. Full variable domain (remainder filled in from reference TRBV30 and TRBJ2-1): SQTIHQWPATLVQPVGSPLSLECTVEGTSNPNLYWYRQAAGRGLQLLFYSVGIGQISSEVPQNLSASRPQDRQFILSSKKLLLSDSGFYLCAWNWRGGDEQFFGPGTRLTVL.

With respect to this clonotype: Compared with germline, one end of the junction differs, possibly owing to a read error. This chain links TRBV28 with TRBJ1-6; TRBD1 matches 10 bases. Germline CDR1 and CDR2: MDHEN and SYDVKM. The CDR3 has 13 residues. CDR3 nucleotides: TGTGCCAGCAGATCCGACAGGGGGCCACCCTTCCACTTT. Protein product: CASRSDRGPPFHF.

Ten or more counts support this clonotype. V usage is TRBV4-3 and J usage is TRBJ2-7, with D uncertain. Germline loops: CDR1 LGHNA, CDR2 YSLEER. V was pared by 1 base and J by 2 bases, with 9 bases between. This CDR3 comprises 14 residues. The CDR3, as DNA: TGCGCCAGCAGCCAAGGCCGATGGGCCTACGAGCAGTACTTC. Protein sequence: CASSQGRWAYEQYF.

This clonotype showed up just a few times. The chain couples TRBV21-1 to TRBJ1-6; the table's TRBD1 call for D was not verified on the DNA. TRBV21-1 is deemed a pseudogene. The CDR3 totals 14 residues. CDR3 region: CASSKEGRDTPLHF. The CDR3 bases are TGTGCCAGCAGCAAAGAGGGCAGGGATACACCCCTCCACTTT.

This chain links TRBV12-3 or TRBV12-4 with TRBJ2-7; TRBD2 might be the D (6 bases). V was shortened by 7 bases and J by 7 bases, with 20 bases between the two germline ends. CDR3 length equals 14 residues. CDR3 sequence: CASTPRGGPVEQYF. DNA for the CDR3: TGTGCCAGCACACCCCGAGGAGGGCCTGTAGAGCAGTACTTC.

This clonotype was seen repeatedly, ten times or more. The rearrangement links TRBV29-1 to TRBJ1-2, with D unclear. The CDR3 runs 18 residues. The V gene's germline CDR1 is SQVTM and CDR2 ANQGSEA. V was cut by 0 bases and J by 0 bases, with 20 bases left in between. CDR3 sequence (DNA): TGCAGCGTTGAAGAAGGGTCTTTCAGCCCAGAAGCTAACTATGGCTACACCTTC. This encodes CSVEEGSFSPEANYGYTF. The full variable domain, rest sourced from reference TRBV29-1 and TRBJ1-2, is SAVISQKPSRDICQRGTSLTIQCQVDSQVTMMFWYRQQPGQSLTLIATANQGSEATYESGFVIDKFPISRPNLTFSTLTVSNMSPEDSSIYLCSVEEGSFSPEANYGYTFGSGTRLTVV.

A word on this clonotype: A much larger clone sits a single nucleotide away, making a read error possible. The rearrangement links TRBV29-1 to TRBJ1-1, with D uncertain. The CDR3 is 12 residues long. Germline values: CDR1 SQVTM, CDR2 ANQGSEA. Trimming removed 3 bases from V and 3 bases from J, with 8 bases in between. The CDR3 loop reads CSVDPGYTEAFF. The CDR3 DNA is TGCAGCGTTGACCCGGGCTACACTGAAGCTTTCTTT.

Only a few counts were recorded for this clonotype. At one boundary the junction diverges from the germline segment, which might be a read error. The chain combines TRBV10-3 with TRBJ1-1, with a tentative D call TRBD1 (6 bases). The CDR3 has 14 residues. Germline V gives CDR1 ENHRY, CDR2 SYGVKD. CDR3 sequence (DNA): TGTGCCATCAGTGATGAGGGCGGGGGCACTGGAGCTTTCTTT. Its translation: CAISDEGGGTGAFF.

This clonotype came up many times. This chain's CDR3 is CSATRGFPQNTQYF. The CDR3 region has the DNA TGCAGTGCTACGAGGGGATTTCCACAAAATACGCAGTATTTT. The chain combines TRBV20-1 with TRBJ2-3, with D perhaps being TRBD1 or TRBD2 (5 bases each). Germline CDR1 DFQATT, CDR2 SNEGSKA (reference sequence). The CDR3 loop spans 14 amino acids. V was shortened by 4 bases and J by 7 bases, with 18 bases between the two germline ends.

Of note for this clonotype: A read error may be the cause here, since a much bigger clone is one base away. This likely comes from a read error, as the CDR3 has no conserved phenylalanine or tryptophan at its end. The V and J genes are TRBV7-9 and TRBJ1-1, with 7 bases lining up with TRBD1. Germline V gives CDR1 SEHNR, CDR2 FQNEAQ (reference sequence). The CDR3 is 13 amino acids. The J segment lost 7 bases and the V segment lost 1 base, leaving 3 bases of the junction unmatched. This CDR3 reads CASSLVGTDEAFL. The DNA of the CDR3 is TGTGCCAGCAGCTTAGTCGGGACAGATGAAGCTTTCTTA.

This clonotype was recorded a few times. The genes are TRBV3-1 and TRBJ2-2; D may be TRBD1 (6 bases). V was pared by 4 bases and J by 4 bases, with 16 bases between. This CDR3 comprises 16 residues. Germline-derived CDR1 and CDR2 are LGHDT and YNNKEL (reference sequence). Here the CDR3 DNA reads TGTGCCAGCAGCCGAAGAGCGAGGGGGTTCACCGGGGAGCTGTTTTTT. This translates into CASSRRARGFTGELFF.

The V gene is TRBV7-9, the J gene TRBJ1-5; D gene uncertain. V lost 5 bases and J lost 7, with 12 bases in between. Germline V CDR1 and CDR2: SEHNR, FQNEAQ (reference sequence). CDR3 length: 13 residues. DNA of the CDR3: TGTGCCAGCAGCCTCGGGGAGGCCCAGCCCCAGCATTTT. Its protein is CASSLGEAQPQHF.

On this clonotype itself: The junction differs from germline at one of its ends, possibly a read error. V usage is TRBV20-1 and J usage is TRBJ2-3; TRBD2 agrees at 7 bases. The CDR3 is made up of 17 amino acids. Germline CDR1 DFQATT, CDR2 SNEGSKA (reference sequence). The CDR3 DNA reads as TGCAGTGCTAGAGAAGCATTCCTAGCGGAAAATACAGCTACGCAGTATTTT. Translating it yields CSAREAFLAENTATQYF.

This rearrangement joins TRBV20-1 to TRBJ2-1; 12 nucleotides agree with TRBD2. The CDR3 spans 15 residues. The ends lost 6 bases at V and 5 bases at J; junction bases unmatched: 8. Germline lookup yields CDR1 DFQATT and CDR2 SNEGSKA (reference sequence). The CDR3 sequence: CSARPSGRVHNEQFF. The CDR3 DNA reads TGCAGTGCCCGGCCTAGCGGGAGGGTTCACAATGAGCAGTTCTTC.

The chain employs TRBV2 and TRBJ2-1, with TRBD2 identical over 9 bases. Germline CDR1 SNHLY, CDR2 FYNNEI. There are 16 residues in the CDR3. The junction had 8 bases not matched to a gene; V was cut back by 3 bases and J by 5 bases. CDR3 nucleotides: TGTGCCAGCAGTGAGCTAGGGACTAGCCCCCACAATGAGCAGTTCTTC. This sequence encodes CASSELGTSPHNEQFF.

In this sample, this clonotype turned up many times. This chain joins TRBV10-2 and TRBJ1-5; no clear D. The CDR3 contains 14 residues. Germline values: CDR1 WSHSY, CDR2 SAAADI. The V end was cut by 5 bases, the J end by 0 bases, with 8 bases between. In DNA, the CDR3 is TGCGCCAGCAGTAGTGGATTTAGCAATCAGCCCCAGCATTTT. Protein sequence: CASSSGFSNQPQHF.

This clonotype was found many times. The CDR3 region is CASSYFGRGPVTNEKLFF. The CDR3 DNA reads TGTGCCAGCAGTTACTTTGGACGGGGCCCTGTAACTAATGAAAAACTGTTTTTT. The chain recombines TRBV6-5 with TRBJ1-4, with D possibly TRBD1 on 5 matching bases. Trimming took off 1 base at V and 1 base at J, with 16 bases between the two ends. The CDR3 totals 18 residues. Germline V gene sequence: CDR1 MNHEY, CDR2 SVGAGI.